The rows below give T cell receptor beta chains drawn from one sample of a study of CD8 T cells in Susac syndrome. TCRdb fed the immunoSEQ multiplex PCR reads into MiXCR, producing one record per CDR3 protein. Altogether about 240,000 distinct CDR3 sequences are present, 90% to 97% being singletons, with the ten largest covering approximately 0.1%. The sequenced material came from CD4+ T cells from PBMCs. The receptor source for this set is a human donor with Susac syndrome. The CDR3 runs from the conserved cysteine through the conserved F or W. Each record gives: clone size, J gene, V gene, D gene, CDR3 protein, CDR3 DNA. D genes are given only for firm matches. Some rows mark clone size as missing; the rest say once, few, many or name a class of expanded clone.

clone_size: .; j_call: TRBJ2-7; v_call: TRBV5-4; d_call: TRBD2; cdr3_aa: CASSLSREVNYYEQYF; cdr3_nt: TGTGCCAGCAGCTTGTCGCGGGAGGTCAACTACTACGAGCAGTACTTC
clone_size: .; j_call: TRBJ1-2; v_call: TRBV4-2; d_call: TRBD1; cdr3_aa: CASSQVGTGGDGYTF; cdr3_nt: TGTGCCAGCAGCCAAGTTGGGACAGGGGGGGATGGCTACACCTTC
clone_size: .; j_call: TRBJ2-7; v_call: TRBV4-1; d_call: .; cdr3_aa: CASSLYFRDYEQYF; cdr3_nt: TGCGCCAGCAGCTTATATTTCCGGGACTACGAGCAGTACTTC
clone_size: .; j_call: TRBJ2-1; v_call: TRBV29-1; d_call: .; cdr3_aa: CSVQDGSYNEQFF; cdr3_nt: TGCAGCGTACAGGACGGATCCTACAATGAGCAGTTCTTC
clone_size: .; j_call: TRBJ2-3; v_call: TRBV4-1; d_call: TRBD2; cdr3_aa: CASSQGLGSGRGDTQYF; cdr3_nt: TGCGCCAGCAGCCAGGGGCTCGGTAGCGGGAGGGGAGATACGCAGTATTTT
clone_size: .; j_call: TRBJ2-7; v_call: TRBV18; d_call: .; cdr3_aa: CASSSTYGQLHEQYF; cdr3_nt: TGTGCCAGCTCATCAACTTACGGACAGCTTCACGAGCAGTACTTC
clone_size: .; j_call: TRBJ1-2; v_call: TRBV28; d_call: .; cdr3_aa: CASSFPDSLNGYTF; cdr3_nt: TGTGCCAGCAGTTTCCCGGACAGCTTGAATGGCTACACCTTC
clone_size: .; j_call: TRBJ1-2; v_call: TRBV6-1; d_call: TRBD1; cdr3_aa: CASSVPSGGAQHYGYTF; cdr3_nt: TGCGCCAGCAGTGTCCCTTCAGGGGGCGCGCAGCACTATGGCTACACCTTC
clone_size: .; j_call: TRBJ2-1; v_call: TRBV30; d_call: TRBD2; cdr3_aa: CAWSRGTSGDEQFF; cdr3_nt: TGTGCCTGGAGTCGTGGGACTAGCGGGGATGAGCAGTTCTTC
clone_size: .; j_call: TRBJ2-3; v_call: TRBV30; d_call: TRBD2; cdr3_aa: CASRAGRTDTQYF; cdr3_nt: TGTGCCTCCAGAGCGGGACGGACAGATACGCAGTATTTT
clone_size: .; j_call: TRBJ2-3; v_call: TRBV18; d_call: .; cdr3_aa: CASSPREAASTDTQYF; cdr3_nt: TGTGCCAGCTCACCCAGGGAGGCTGCCAGCACAGATACGCAGTATTTT
clone_size: once; j_call: TRBJ1-1; v_call: TRBV25-1; d_call: TRBD1; cdr3_aa: CASKTGAGNTEAFF; cdr3_nt: TGTGCCAGCAAGACAGGGGCAGGGAACACTGAAGCTTTCTTT
clone_size: .; j_call: TRBJ2-7; v_call: TRBV29-1; d_call: TRBD2; cdr3_aa: CSVGLAGYEQYF; cdr3_nt: TGCAGCGTTGGACTAGCGGGTTACGAGCAGTACTTC
clone_size: .; j_call: TRBJ2-5; v_call: TRBV9; d_call: TRBD2; cdr3_aa: CASSRRGGLQETQYF; cdr3_nt: TGTGCCAGCAGCCGTAGGGGAGGGCTTCAAGAGACCCAGTACTTC
clone_size: .; j_call: TRBJ1-1; v_call: TRBV5-1; d_call: .; cdr3_aa: CASSWAQGSMNTEAFF; cdr3_nt: TGCGCCAGCAGCTGGGCCCAGGGGTCGATGAACACTGAAGCTTTCTTT
clone_size: .; j_call: TRBJ2-2; v_call: TRBV11-2; d_call: .; cdr3_aa: CASSFPGLLTGELFF; cdr3_nt: TGTGCCAGCAGCTTCCCGGGACTCCTGACCGGGGAGCTGTTTTTT
clone_size: .; j_call: TRBJ2-3; v_call: TRBV9; d_call: .; cdr3_aa: CASSVAGLMLTDTQYF; cdr3_nt: TGTGCCAGCAGCGTAGCCGGGTTGATGTTGACAGATACGCAGTATTTT
clone_size: .; j_call: TRBJ1-2; v_call: TRBV28; d_call: .; cdr3_aa: CASSNSQTAYGYTF; cdr3_nt: TGTGCCAGCAGTAACTCTCAGACAGCCTATGGCTACACCTTC
clone_size: .; j_call: TRBJ1-2; v_call: TRBV29-1; d_call: TRBD1; cdr3_aa: CSVGEQGYGYTF; cdr3_nt: TGCAGCGTTGGGGAACAGGGGTATGGCTACACCTTC
clone_size: .; j_call: TRBJ2-5; v_call: TRBV2; d_call: .; cdr3_aa: CASDIQTSQYF; cdr3_nt: TGTGCCAGCGATATACAAACGTCCCAGTACTTC
clone_size: .; j_call: TRBJ2-6; v_call: TRBV28; d_call: TRBD1; cdr3_aa: CASSLPPGQGAGANVLTF; cdr3_nt: TGTGCCAGCAGTCTCCCCCCGGGACAGGGGGCTGGGGCCAACGTCCTGACTTTC
clone_size: .; j_call: TRBJ2-1; v_call: TRBV28; d_call: .; cdr3_aa: CASSPTKPYNEQFF; cdr3_nt: TGTGCCAGCAGTCCTACAAAGCCCTACAATGAGCAGTTCTTC
clone_size: .; j_call: TRBJ1-2; v_call: TRBV6-5; d_call: .; cdr3_aa: CASKGSDGYTF; cdr3_nt: TGTGCCAGCAAGGGATCAGATGGCTACACCTTC
clone_size: .; j_call: TRBJ2-5; v_call: TRBV6-5; d_call: .; cdr3_aa: CATRGETQYF; cdr3_nt: TGTGCCACCCGTGGGGAGACCCAGTACTTC
clone_size: .; j_call: TRBJ2-3; v_call: TRBV5-8; d_call: .; cdr3_aa: CASTSRYF; cdr3_nt: TGTGCCAGCACCTCAAGGTATTTT
clone_size: once; j_call: TRBJ2-7; v_call: TRBV18; d_call: .; cdr3_aa: CASSEPGDTRGGQYF; cdr3_nt: TGTGCCAGCTCGGAGCCGGGAGATACACGAGGAGGGCAGTACTTC
clone_size: .; j_call: TRBJ1-1; v_call: TRBV14; d_call: TRBD1; cdr3_aa: CASGGQRNTEAFF; cdr3_nt: TGTGCCAGCGGGGGACAGCGGAACACTGAAGCTTTCTTT
clone_size: .; j_call: TRBJ2-1; v_call: TRBV6-5; d_call: .; cdr3_aa: CASSRGVEEQFF; cdr3_nt: TGTGCCAGCAGTCGAGGCGTGGAAGAGCAGTTCTTC
clone_size: .; j_call: TRBJ2-7; v_call: TRBV18; d_call: .; cdr3_aa: CASSPGQQLSYEQYF; cdr3_nt: TGTGCCAGCTCACCGGGGCAACAGCTCAGCTACGAGCAGTACTTC
clone_size: .; j_call: TRBJ2-7; v_call: TRBV3-1; d_call: .; cdr3_aa: CASSRMTYEQYF; cdr3_nt: TGTGCCAGCAGCCGAATGACCTACGAGCAGTACTTC
clone_size: .; j_call: TRBJ1-2; v_call: TRBV20-1; d_call: .; cdr3_aa: CSAREGYGYTF; cdr3_nt: TGCAGTGCTAGAGAAGGCTATGGCTACACCTTC
clone_size: few; j_call: TRBJ2-1; v_call: TRBV29-1; d_call: .; cdr3_aa: CSVDQYNEQFF; cdr3_nt: TGCAGCGTTGACCAGTACAATGAGCAGTTCTTC
clone_size: .; j_call: TRBJ1-2; v_call: TRBV29-1; d_call: .; cdr3_aa: CSVGGGSAVYGYTF; cdr3_nt: TGCAGCGTTGGAGGGGGATCGGCGGTTTATGGCTACACCTTC
clone_size: .; j_call: TRBJ1-1; v_call: TRBV20-1; d_call: .; cdr3_aa: CSAQSLNTEAFF; cdr3_nt: TGCAGTGCCCAGTCCCTGAACACTGAAGCTTTCTTT
clone_size: .; j_call: TRBJ2-5; v_call: TRBV5-1; d_call: .; cdr3_aa: CASSSQGESQETQYF; cdr3_nt: TGCGCCAGCAGCTCACAGGGAGAATCACAAGAGACCCAGTACTTC
clone_size: .; j_call: TRBJ2-2; v_call: TRBV7-6; d_call: .; cdr3_aa: CASSSKTLPNTGELFF; cdr3_nt: TGTGCCAGCAGCTCGAAGACTCTTCCCAACACCGGGGAGCTGTTTTTT
clone_size: .; j_call: TRBJ2-7; v_call: TRBV6-5; d_call: .; cdr3_aa: CASSYSVGRGTVPTGQYF; cdr3_nt: TGTGCCAGCAGTTACTCGGTTGGGCGGGGGACAGTGCCGACCGGGCAGTACTTC
clone_size: .; j_call: TRBJ2-2; v_call: TRBV12-3/TRBV12-4; d_call: .; cdr3_aa: CASSFSHGRVNTGELFF; cdr3_nt: TGTGCCAGCAGTTTCTCACACGGTCGGGTGAACACCGGGGAGCTGTTTTTT
clone_size: .; j_call: TRBJ2-7; v_call: TRBV30; d_call: TRBD1; cdr3_aa: CAGDRDAYEQYF; cdr3_nt: TGTGCCGGGGACAGGGACGCCTACGAGCAGTACTTC
clone_size: once; j_call: TRBJ2-3; v_call: TRBV20-1; d_call: .; cdr3_aa: CSAQTGGSTDTQYF; cdr3_nt: TGCAGTGCCCAAACCGGCGGAAGCACAGATACGCAGTATTTT
clone_size: .; j_call: TRBJ1-2; v_call: TRBV30; d_call: TRBD1; cdr3_aa: CAWRSPGTGIDYGYTF; cdr3_nt: TGTGCCTGGAGAAGTCCCGGGACAGGGATAGACTATGGCTACACCTTC